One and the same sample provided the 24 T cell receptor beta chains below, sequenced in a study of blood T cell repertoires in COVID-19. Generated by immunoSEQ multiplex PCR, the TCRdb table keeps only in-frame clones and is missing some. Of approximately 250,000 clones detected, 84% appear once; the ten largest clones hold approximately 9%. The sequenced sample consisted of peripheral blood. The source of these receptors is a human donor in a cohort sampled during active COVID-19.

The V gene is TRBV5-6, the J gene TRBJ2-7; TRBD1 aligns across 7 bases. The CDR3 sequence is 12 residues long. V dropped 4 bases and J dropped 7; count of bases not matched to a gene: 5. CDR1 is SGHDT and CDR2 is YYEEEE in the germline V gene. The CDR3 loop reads CASSRQGGEQYF. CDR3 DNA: TGTGCCAGCAGCCGACAGGGCGGGGAGCAGTACTTC.

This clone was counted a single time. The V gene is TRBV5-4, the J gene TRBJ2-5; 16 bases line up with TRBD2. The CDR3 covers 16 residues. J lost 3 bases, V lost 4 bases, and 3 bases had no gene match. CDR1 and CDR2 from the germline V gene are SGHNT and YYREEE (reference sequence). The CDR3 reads CASSPGLAGGEETQYF. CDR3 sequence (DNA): TGTGCCAGCAGCCCGGGACTAGCGGGAGGGGAAGAGACCCAGTACTTC. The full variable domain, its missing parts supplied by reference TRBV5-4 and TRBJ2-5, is ETGVTQSPTHLIKTRGQQVTLRCSSQSGHNTVSWYQQALGQGPQFIFQYYREEENGRGNFPPRFSGLQFPNYSSELNVNALELDDSALYLCASSPGLAGGEETQYFGPGTRLLVL.

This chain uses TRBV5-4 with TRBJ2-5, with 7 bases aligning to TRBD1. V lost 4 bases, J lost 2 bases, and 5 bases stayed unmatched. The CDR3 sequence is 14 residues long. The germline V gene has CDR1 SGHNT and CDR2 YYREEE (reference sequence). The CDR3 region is CASSTGQPQETQYF. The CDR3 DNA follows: TGTGCCAGCAGCACGGGACAGCCGCAAGAGACCCAGTACTTC.

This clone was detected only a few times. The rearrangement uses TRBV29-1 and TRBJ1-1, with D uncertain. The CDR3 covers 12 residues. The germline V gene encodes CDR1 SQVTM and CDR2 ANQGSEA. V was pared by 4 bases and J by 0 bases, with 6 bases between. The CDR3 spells CSVGQVNTEAFF. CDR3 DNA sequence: TGCAGCGTTGGGCAGGTGAACACTGAAGCTTTCTTT.

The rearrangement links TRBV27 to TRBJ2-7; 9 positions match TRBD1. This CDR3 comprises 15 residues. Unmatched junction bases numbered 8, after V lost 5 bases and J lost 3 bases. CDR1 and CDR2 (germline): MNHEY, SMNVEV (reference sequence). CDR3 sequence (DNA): TGTGCCAGCAGTACGATCGCGACAGGGGGCTACGAGCAGTACTTC. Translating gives CASSTIATGGYEQYF.

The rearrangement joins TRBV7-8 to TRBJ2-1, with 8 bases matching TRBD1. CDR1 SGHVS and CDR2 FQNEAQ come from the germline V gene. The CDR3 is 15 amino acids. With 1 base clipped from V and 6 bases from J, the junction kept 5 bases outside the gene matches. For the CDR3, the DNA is TGTGCCAGCAGCTTAGGATTACAGGGGGGCAATGAGCAGTTCTTC. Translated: CASSLGLQGGNEQFF. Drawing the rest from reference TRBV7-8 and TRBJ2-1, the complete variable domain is GAGVSQSPRYKVAKRGQDVALRCDPISGHVSLFWYQQALGQGPEFLTYFQNEAQLDKSGLPSDRFFAERPEGSVSTLKIQRTQQEDSAVYLCASSLGLQGGNEQFFGPGTRLTVL.

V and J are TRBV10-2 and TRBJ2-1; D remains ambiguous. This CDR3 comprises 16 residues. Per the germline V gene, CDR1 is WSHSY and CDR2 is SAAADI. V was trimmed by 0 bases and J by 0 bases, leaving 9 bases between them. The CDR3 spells CASSESTRFSYNEQFF. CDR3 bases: TGCGCCAGCAGTGAGTCGACTCGGTTCTCCTACAATGAGCAGTTCTTC.

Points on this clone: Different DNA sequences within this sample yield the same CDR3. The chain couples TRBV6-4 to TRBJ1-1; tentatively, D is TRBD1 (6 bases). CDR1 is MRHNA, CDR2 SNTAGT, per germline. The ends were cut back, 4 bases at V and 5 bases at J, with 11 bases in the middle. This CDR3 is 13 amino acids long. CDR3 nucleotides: TGTGCCAGCAGTGTGGACAGAGTAACTGAAGCTTTCTTT. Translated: CASSVDRVTEAFF.

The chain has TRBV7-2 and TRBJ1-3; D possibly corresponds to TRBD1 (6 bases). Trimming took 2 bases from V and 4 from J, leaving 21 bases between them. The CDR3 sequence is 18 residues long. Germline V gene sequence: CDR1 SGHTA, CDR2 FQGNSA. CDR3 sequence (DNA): TGTGCCAGCAGCTTAAGGACCCAGGGGACGGGCGGGGGAAACACCATATATTTT. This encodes CASSLRTQGTGGGNTIYF.

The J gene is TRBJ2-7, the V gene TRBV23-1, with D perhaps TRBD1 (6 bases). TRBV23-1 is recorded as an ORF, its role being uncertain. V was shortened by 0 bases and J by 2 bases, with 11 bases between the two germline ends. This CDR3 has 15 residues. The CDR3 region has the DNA TGCGCCAGCAGTCAATCGGGGGACACCGCCTACGAGCAGTACTTC. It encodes CASSQSGDTAYEQYF.

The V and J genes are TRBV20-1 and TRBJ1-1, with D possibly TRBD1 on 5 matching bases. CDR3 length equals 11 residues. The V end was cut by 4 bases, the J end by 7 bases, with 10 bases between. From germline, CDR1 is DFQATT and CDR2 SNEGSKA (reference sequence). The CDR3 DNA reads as TGCAGTGCTATAAAAACAGGTGAAGCTTTCTTT. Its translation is CSAIKTGEAFF.

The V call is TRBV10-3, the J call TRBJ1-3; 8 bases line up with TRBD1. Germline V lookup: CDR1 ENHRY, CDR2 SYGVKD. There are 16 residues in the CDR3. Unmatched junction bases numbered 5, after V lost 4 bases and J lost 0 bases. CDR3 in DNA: TGTGCCATCAGTGTAAGGGACAGGAACTCTGGAAACACCATATATTTT. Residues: CAISVRDRNSGNTIYF.

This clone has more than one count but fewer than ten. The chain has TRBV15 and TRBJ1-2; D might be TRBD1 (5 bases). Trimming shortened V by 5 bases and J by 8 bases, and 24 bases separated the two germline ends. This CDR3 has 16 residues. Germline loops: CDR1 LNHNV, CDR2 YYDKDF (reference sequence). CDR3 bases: TGTGCCACCAGCGCAGGGTACGGGACGGGGGGTGGCGGCTACACCTTC. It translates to CATSAGYGTGGGGYTF.

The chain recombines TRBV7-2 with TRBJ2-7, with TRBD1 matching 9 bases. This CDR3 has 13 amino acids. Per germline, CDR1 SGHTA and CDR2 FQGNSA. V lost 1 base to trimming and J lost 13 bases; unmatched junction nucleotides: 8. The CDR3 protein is CASSLELGQGLYF. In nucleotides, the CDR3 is TGTGCCAGCAGCTTAGAGCTGGGACAGGGCTTATACTTC.

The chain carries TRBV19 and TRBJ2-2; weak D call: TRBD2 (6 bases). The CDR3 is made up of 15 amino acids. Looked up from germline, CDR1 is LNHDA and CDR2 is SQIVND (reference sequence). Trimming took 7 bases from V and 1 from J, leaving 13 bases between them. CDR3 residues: CASMERVMNTGELFF. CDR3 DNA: TGTGCCAGTATGGAGCGGGTAATGAACACCGGGGAGCTGTTTTTT.

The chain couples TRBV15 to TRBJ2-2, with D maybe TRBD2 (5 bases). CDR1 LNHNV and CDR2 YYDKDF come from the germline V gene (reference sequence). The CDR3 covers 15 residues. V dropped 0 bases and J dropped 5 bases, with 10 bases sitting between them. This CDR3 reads CATSRDKEETGELFF. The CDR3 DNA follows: TGTGCCACCAGCAGAGATAAGGAGGAAACCGGGGAGCTGTTTTTT.

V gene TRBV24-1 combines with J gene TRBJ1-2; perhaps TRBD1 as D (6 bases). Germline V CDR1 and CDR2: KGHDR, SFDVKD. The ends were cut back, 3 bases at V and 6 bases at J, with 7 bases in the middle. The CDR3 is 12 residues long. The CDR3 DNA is TGTGCCACCAGTGATGCAGGGGATGGCTACACCTTC. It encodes CATSDAGDGYTF.

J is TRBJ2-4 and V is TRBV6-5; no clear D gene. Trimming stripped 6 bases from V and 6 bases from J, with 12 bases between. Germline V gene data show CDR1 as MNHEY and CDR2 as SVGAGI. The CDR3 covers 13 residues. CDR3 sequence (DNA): TGTGCCAGCAGCAAATCAACGGGAAACATTCAGTACTTC. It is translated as CASSKSTGNIQYF.

CDR3 DNA sequence: TGTGCCAGCAGCCGGGGGACTACCAGAAGCAATGAAAAACTGTTTTTT. Translated, it gives CASSRGTTRSNEKLFF. J is TRBJ1-4 and V is TRBV3-1 (or the pseudogene TRBV3-2); a weak D match, TRBD1 (5 bases). CDR1 LGHDT and CDR2 YNNKEL come from the germline V gene (reference sequence). The CDR3 extends over 16 amino acids. Trimming took 4 bases from V and 5 from J, leaving 17 bases between them.

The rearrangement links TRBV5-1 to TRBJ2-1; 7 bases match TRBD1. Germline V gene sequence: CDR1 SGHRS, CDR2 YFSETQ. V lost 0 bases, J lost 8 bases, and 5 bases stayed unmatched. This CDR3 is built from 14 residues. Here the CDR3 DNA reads TGCGCCAGCAGCTTGGGTGACAGGGTCCATGAGCAGTTCTTC. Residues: CASSLGDRVHEQFF.

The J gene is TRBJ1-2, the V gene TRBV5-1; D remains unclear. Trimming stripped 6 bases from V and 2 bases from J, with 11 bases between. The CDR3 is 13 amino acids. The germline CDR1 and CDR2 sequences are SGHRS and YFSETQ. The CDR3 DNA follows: TGCGCCAGCACCCAAGCGGGGAACTATGGCTACACCTTC. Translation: CASTQAGNYGYTF.

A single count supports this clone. The chain's CDR3 is CASSPDRGANYEQYF. As DNA, the CDR3 is TGTGCCAGCAGCCCGGACAGGGGGGCAAACTACGAGCAGTACTTC. V and J are TRBV11-3 and TRBJ2-7, with TRBD1 matching 10 bases. The ends lost 5 bases at V and 3 bases at J; junction bases unmatched: 7. From germline, CDR1 is SGHNT and CDR2 YENEEA. CDR3 length: 15 residues.

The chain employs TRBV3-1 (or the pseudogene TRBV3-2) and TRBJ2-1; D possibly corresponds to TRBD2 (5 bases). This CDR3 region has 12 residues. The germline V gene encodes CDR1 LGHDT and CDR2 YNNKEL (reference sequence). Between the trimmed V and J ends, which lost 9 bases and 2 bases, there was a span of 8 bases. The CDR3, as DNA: TGTGCCAGTACGGGGACCTACAATGAGCAGTTCTTC. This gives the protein CASTGTYNEQFF.

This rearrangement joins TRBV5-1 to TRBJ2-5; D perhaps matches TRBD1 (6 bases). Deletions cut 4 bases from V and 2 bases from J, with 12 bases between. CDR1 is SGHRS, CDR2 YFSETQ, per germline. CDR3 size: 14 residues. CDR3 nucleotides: TGCGCCAGCAGCCTGGACAGCTCGCAAGAGACCCAGTACTTC. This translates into CASSLDSSQETQYF.